This T cell receptor (beta chain) was obtained from a study of shared clonotypes between healthy human individuals. The donor population consisted of healthy HIV-negative adults with no recent acute infections or vaccinations. This clone was seen just once. Other nucleotide sequences from this sample produce the same CDR3. From germline, CDR1 is MDHEN and CDR2 SYDVKM. The CDR3 loop spans 11 amino acids. Trimming took off 6 bases at V and 6 bases at J, with 7 bases between the two ends. Some clones are missing from TCRdb's copy, which holds only in-frame ones; the method was immunoSEQ multiplex PCR. The profile shows 500,000 to 550,000 clones, approximately 95% of them singletons.

The source is a woman in her twenties or thirties in good health. The source material was naive CD4+ T cells sorted from blood. Subset specified: CD45RA+ positively selected. V is TRBV28 and J is TRBJ2-3; D is unclear. The CDR3 nucleotides are TGTGCCAGCAGCCTCCGGGATACGCAGTATTTT. Encoded protein: CASSLRDTQYF.